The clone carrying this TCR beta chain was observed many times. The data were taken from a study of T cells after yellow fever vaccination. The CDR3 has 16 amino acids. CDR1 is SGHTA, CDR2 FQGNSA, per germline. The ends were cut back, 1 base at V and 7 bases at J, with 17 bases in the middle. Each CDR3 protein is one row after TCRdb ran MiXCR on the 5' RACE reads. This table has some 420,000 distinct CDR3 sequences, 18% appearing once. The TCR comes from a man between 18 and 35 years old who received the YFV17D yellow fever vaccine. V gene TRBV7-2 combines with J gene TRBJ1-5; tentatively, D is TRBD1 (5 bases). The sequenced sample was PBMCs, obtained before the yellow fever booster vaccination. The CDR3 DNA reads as TGTGCCAGCAGCTTAGGTTCGCGGGGCTCCGGCCAGCCCCAGCATTTT. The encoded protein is CASSLGSRGSGQPQHF. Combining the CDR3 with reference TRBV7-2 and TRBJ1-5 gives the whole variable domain GAGVSQSPSNKVTEKGKDVELRCDPISGHTALYWYRQSLGQGLEFLIYFQGNSAPDKSGLPSDRFSAERTGGSVSTLTIQRTQQEDSAVYLCASSLGSRGSGQPQHFGDGTRLSIL.